Below, 31 T cell receptor beta chains from the same sample are listed, as sequenced in a study of shared clonotypes between healthy human individuals. Sequencing was performed with immunoSEQ multiplex PCR; in TCRdb, only in-frame clones are kept and a portion is missing. This table has roughly 2.2 million clones, approximately 95% appearing once. The sequenced sample was naive CD4+ T cells from PBMCs. The sample's subset: CD45RA+ positively selected. The receptors here all came from a man in his late teens or twenties in good health. Some clones in this sample may be carry-over from other donors' samples.

Only one count was recorded for this clone. The J gene is TRBJ1-5, the V gene TRBV7-8; no firm D call. The V and J ends lost 3 bases and 5 bases respectively, with 11 bases between them. The CDR3 runs to 14 residues. CDR1 SGHVS and CDR2 FQNEAQ come from the germline V gene. CDR3 in amino acids: CASSFKGNDQPQHF. The CDR3 nucleotides read TGTGCCAGCAGCTTCAAGGGCAACGATCAGCCCCAGCATTTT.

The rearrangement uses TRBV7-7 and TRBJ2-5; 9 bases are a match to TRBD2. CDR3 size: 14 residues. Germline CDR1 and CDR2: SSHAT and FNYEAQ (reference sequence). V lost 4 bases to trimming and J lost 5 bases; unmatched junction nucleotides: 5. The DNA for the CDR3 is TGTGCCAGCAGCTCCCTAGCGGGACCGGAGACCCAGTACTTC. It specifies CASSSLAGPETQYF.

The chain joins TRBV19 to TRBJ2-7, with a weak D call TRBD1 (6 bases). CDR1 and CDR2 from the germline V gene are LNHDA and SQIVND (reference sequence). Trimming pared 6 bases from V and 1 base from J, leaving 10 bases between. The CDR3 spans 13 residues. This CDR3 is CASSQDRSYEQYF. CDR3 sequence (DNA): TGTGCCAGTAGCCAAGACAGGTCCTACGAGCAGTACTTC. The entire variable domain, with the rest obtained from reference TRBV19 and TRBJ2-7, is as follows: DGGITQSPKYLFRKEGQNVTLSCEQNLNHDAMYWYRQDPGQGLRLIYYSQIVNDFQKGDIAEGYSVSREKKESFPLTVTSAQKNPTAFYLCASSQDRSYEQYFGPGTRLTVT.

The chain employs TRBV28 and TRBJ2-5, with 7 bases aligning to TRBD2. V lost 5 bases, J lost 5 bases, and 17 bases stayed unmatched. CDR1 and CDR2 (germline): MDHEN, SYDVKM. This CDR3 has 17 amino acids. CDR3 bases: TGTGCCAGCAGTCCCTTCATGGGGCGGGAGCAGAGGGAGACCCAGTACTTC. Protein product: CASSPFMGREQRETQYF. The variable domain in full, completed from reference TRBV28 and TRBJ2-5, reads DVKVTQSSRYLVKRTGEKVFLECVQDMDHENMFWYRQDPGLGLRLIYFSYDVKMKEKGDIPEGYSVSREKKERFSLILESASTNQTSMYLCASSPFMGREQRETQYFGPGTRLLVL.

The chain uses TRBV9 and TRBJ1-2; TRBD1 might be the D (6 bases). The V gene's germline CDR1 is SGDLS and CDR2 YYNGEE. V lost 4 bases to trimming and J lost 5 bases, with 12 bases between them. The CDR3 contains 13 residues. CDR3 DNA: TGTGCCAGCAGCACCCAAGGACAGTATGGCTACACCTTC. The encoded protein is CASSTQGQYGYTF.

The chain links TRBV5-1 to TRBJ2-1, with TRBD2 as a possible D gene (5 bases). The germline gives CDR1 SGHRS, CDR2 YFSETQ. CDR3 length: 14 residues. V was trimmed by 0 bases and J by 6 bases, leaving 10 bases between them. The CDR3 region is CASSLVRTLNEQFF. The CDR3 DNA is TGCGCCAGCAGCTTGGTACGGACTCTCAATGAGCAGTTCTTC.

This chain joins TRBV7-2 and TRBJ2-7; tentatively, D is TRBD2 (5 bases). The CDR3 is 15 amino acids. V shed 1 base and J shed 2 bases, with 12 bases lying between them. Looked up from germline, CDR1 is SGHTA and CDR2 is FQGNSA. CDR3 region: CASSLGGATTYEQYF. The CDR3 DNA sequence: TGTGCCAGCAGCTTAGGGGGAGCAACCACCTACGAGCAGTACTTC.

The chain joins TRBV7-2 to TRBJ2-2; D call uncertain. CDR1 is SGHTA and CDR2 is FQGNSA in the germline V gene. The V end lost 1 base, the J end lost 6 bases, and 6 bases lay between the germline ends. The CDR3 has 13 residues. The CDR3 sequence: CASSLVLPGELFF. CDR3 in DNA: TGTGCCAGCAGCTTAGTTTTGCCCGGGGAGCTGTTTTTT.

V usage is TRBV28 and J usage is TRBJ2-1, with 12 bases identical to TRBD2. CDR3 size: 17 residues. CDR1 MDHEN and CDR2 SYDVKM come from the germline V gene. V lost 4 bases to trimming and J lost 0 bases; unmatched junction nucleotides: 4. CDR3 bases: TGTGCCAGCAGTTCCCGGACTAGCGGGACCTCCTACAATGAGCAGTTCTTC. It translates to CASSSRTSGTSYNEQFF.

The CDR3 here is CASSFKGFRGYGYTF. The CDR3 bases are TGTGCCAGCAGTTTTAAAGGCTTCAGGGGTTATGGCTACACCTTC. This chain uses TRBV28 with TRBJ1-2; D might be TRBD1 (6 bases). The CDR3 totals 15 residues. V gave up 3 bases and J gave up 5 bases, with 16 bases separating them. CDR1 is MDHEN and CDR2 is SYDVKM in the germline V gene.

Concerning this clone itself: Other DNA sequences in the sample encode the same CDR3. This chain links TRBV7-9 with TRBJ2-2; D not resolved. The CDR3 covers 12 residues. The ends were cut back, 5 bases at V and 5 bases at J, with 6 bases in the middle. Germline V lookup: CDR1 SEHNR, CDR2 FQNEAQ (reference sequence). Here the CDR3 reads CASSRDTGELFF. The CDR3 DNA is TGTGCCAGCAGCCGAGATACCGGGGAGCTGTTTTTT.

This sequence joins TRBV2 and TRBJ2-2, with D perhaps TRBD2 (5 bases). The CDR3 is made up of 13 amino acids. The V and J ends lost 11 bases and 7 bases respectively, with 17 bases between them. Per the germline V gene, CDR1 is SNHLY and CDR2 is FYNNEI. The CDR3 DNA is TGTGCCGGAACCCCCGAGGGTGTCGGGGAGCTGTTTTTT. As protein: CAGTPEGVGELFF.

The chain uses TRBV30 and TRBJ2-2; 8 nucleotides align to TRBD2. The CDR3 sequence is 16 residues long. V was pared by 0 bases and J by 4 bases, with 7 bases of the junction left unmatched. Germline lookup yields CDR1 GTSNPN and CDR2 SVGIG (reference sequence). CDR3 nucleotides: TGTGCCTGGAGTGTACCCGGGAGGGCCTTCACCGGGGAGCTGTTTTTT. Translating it yields CAWSVPGRAFTGELFF.

The V gene is TRBV4-1, the J gene TRBJ2-1; D perhaps matches TRBD2 (5 bases). V was pared by 1 base and J by 5 bases, with 24 bases between. This CDR3 has 19 amino acids. Germline values: CDR1 MGHRA, CDR2 YSYEKL. The CDR3 bases are TGCGCCAGCAGCCAAGGCCCTCGGAGGCAGCAGAAGAGACACAATGAGCAGTTCTTC. It specifies CASSQGPRRQQKRHNEQFF.

The chain uses TRBV11-1 and TRBJ2-1, with 8 bases that match TRBD2. V trimming: 5 bases; J trimming: 9 bases; junction bases outside the gene matches: 12. The length of the CDR3 is 15 residues. Germline loops: CDR1 SGHAT, CDR2 FQDESV (reference sequence). The CDR3 loop is CASSPGLGLEPEQFF. CDR3 sequence (DNA): TGTGCCAGCAGCCCTGGTTTGGGACTAGAACCTGAGCAGTTCTTC.

The V gene is TRBV5-1, the J gene TRBJ2-2, with a tentative D call TRBD2 (6 bases). V dropped 1 base and J dropped 4 bases, with 17 bases sitting between them. The CDR3 runs 17 residues. Germline values: CDR1 SGHRS, CDR2 YFSETQ. The CDR3 loop is CASSLSRDSYFTGELFF. DNA of the CDR3: TGCGCCAGCAGCTTGTCCCGGGACTCCTATTTCACCGGGGAGCTGTTTTTT.

The CDR3 sequence is CASSLAPVSYNSPLHF. For the CDR3, the DNA is TGTGCCAGCAGTTTGGCCCCCGTCTCCTATAATTCACCCCTCCACTTT. J is TRBJ1-6 and V is TRBV28; D gene ambiguous. V lost 3 bases, J lost 0 bases, and 9 bases lay in between. The germline CDR1 and CDR2 sequences are MDHEN and SYDVKM. The CDR3 totals 16 residues.

The V gene is TRBV4-1, the J gene TRBJ2-3; D remains unclear. Germline CDR1 and CDR2: MGHRA and YSYEKL. This CDR3 spans 16 amino acids. The V gene lost 4 bases and the J gene lost 0 bases, with 14 bases spanning the gap. The chain's CDR3 is CASSRQSGGSTDTQYF. The CDR3 coding sequence is TGCGCCAGCAGCCGCCAGTCTGGCGGTAGCACAGATACGCAGTATTTT.

The rearrangement links TRBV28 to TRBJ1-1, with D hard to call. The CDR3 totals 12 residues. Trimming took off 4 bases at V and 6 bases at J, with 9 bases between the two ends. CDR1 is MDHEN, CDR2 SYDVKM, per germline. CDR3 residues: CASSSLFAEAFF. The DNA for the CDR3 is TGTGCCAGCAGTTCCCTTTTTGCTGAAGCTTTCTTT.

The chain couples TRBV5-1 to TRBJ2-7; possible D gene TRBD1, 5 bases. Trimming removed 0 bases at V and 0 bases at J, with 13 bases between. The CDR3 is made up of 16 amino acids. The germline V gene has CDR1 SGHRS and CDR2 YFSETQ. The CDR3 protein is CASSLGQTRDSYEQYF. CDR3 DNA sequence: TGCGCCAGCAGCTTGGGACAGACCAGGGACTCCTACGAGCAGTACTTC.

The chain combines TRBV9 with TRBJ1-4; 9 bases fit TRBD1. CDR1 is SGDLS, CDR2 YYNGEE, per germline. Trimming at V came to 2 bases and at J to 4 bases, leaving 6 bases not matched to a gene. This CDR3 has 16 residues. As DNA, the CDR3 is TGTGCCAGCAGCGTGACAGGGGGAGGAGGTAATGAAAAACTGTTTTTT. Protein sequence: CASSVTGGGGNEKLFF.

Concerning this clone: At the DNA level, this CDR3 is encoded by other sequences in the same sample as well. J is TRBJ2-7 and V is TRBV5-4, with D perhaps matching TRBD1 (5 bases). Germline V lookup: CDR1 SGHNT, CDR2 YYREEE (reference sequence). The CDR3 is made up of 13 amino acids. V lost 0 bases, J lost 3 bases, and 7 bases lay in between. CDR3 sequence: CASSLGQNYEQYF. The CDR3 bases are TGTGCCAGCAGCTTGGGACAGAACTACGAGCAGTACTTC.

About this clone: The sample contains more than one DNA sequence encoding this CDR3. The chain recombines TRBV28 with TRBJ2-7; unclear D gene. Trimming removed 3 bases from V and 5 bases from J, with 5 bases in between. The length of the CDR3 is 11 residues. CDR1 MDHEN and CDR2 SYDVKM come from the germline V gene. CDR3 coding DNA: TGTGCCAGCAGTTTGGAAGACGAGCAGTACTTC. Protein: CASSLEDEQYF. Supplemented by reference TRBV28 and TRBJ2-7, the full variable domain reads DVKVTQSSRYLVKRTGEKVFLECVQDMDHENMFWYRQDPGLGLRLIYFSYDVKMKEKGDIPEGYSVSREKKERFSLILESASTNQTSMYLCASSLEDEQYFGPGTRLTVT.

The genes are TRBV29-1 and TRBJ2-1; TRBD2 aligns across 7 bases. J gave up 3 bases and V 6 bases, and 5 bases lay outside the gene matches. The CDR3 is 13 amino acids. Germline loops: CDR1 SQVTM, CDR2 ANQGSEA. CDR3 region: CSVMTSYYNEQFF. The CDR3 DNA follows: TGCAGCGTAATGACTAGCTACTACAATGAGCAGTTCTTC.

V and J are TRBV7-3 and TRBJ2-5, with unresolved D. The germline gives CDR1 SGHTA, CDR2 FQGTGA. The CDR3 extends over 13 amino acids. Trimming took off 1 base at V and 5 bases at J, with 8 bases between the two ends. The CDR3 spells CASSLRLMETQYF. CDR3 bases: TGTGCCAGCAGCTTAAGACTGATGGAGACCCAGTACTTC.

This rearrangement joins TRBV7-2 to TRBJ1-1, with D possibly matching TRBD1 (6 bases). The V end lost 5 bases, the J end lost 1 base, and 11 bases lay between the germline ends. The CDR3 has 14 amino acids. Germline CDR1 reads SGHTA; CDR2 reads FQGNSA. Written as DNA, the CDR3 is TGTGCCAGCAGCATACAGGGAGGGAACACTGAAGCTTTCTTT. Translated: CASSIQGGNTEAFF.

The chain joins TRBV9 to TRBJ2-7; D remains ambiguous. Germline-derived CDR1 and CDR2 are SGDLS and YYNGEE. V shed 0 bases and J shed 6 bases, with 10 bases lying between them. CDR3 length equals 13 residues. The CDR3 region is CASSVALLSEQYF. CDR3 bases: TGTGCCAGCAGCGTAGCTCTGCTGAGCGAGCAGTACTTC.

The chain employs TRBV27 and TRBJ2-1; 11 nucleotides line up with TRBD1. This CDR3 has 14 amino acids. V lost 10 bases and J lost 9; bases outside the gene matches: 11. Germline CDR1 is MNHEY and CDR2 is SMNVEV (reference sequence). CDR3 in amino acids: CAILRDRGMSEQFF. The CDR3 DNA is TGTGCCATCCTCCGGGACAGGGGGATGAGTGAGCAGTTCTTC.

This chain uses TRBV18 with TRBJ1-5; D unclear. In germline, CDR1 is KGHSH, CDR2 LQKENI. There are 15 residues in the CDR3. V gave up 1 base and J gave up 0 bases, with 7 bases separating them. The DNA for the CDR3 is TGTGCCAGCTCACCACTACGTCATAGCAATCAGCCCCAGCATTTT. Amino acid sequence: CASSPLRHSNQPQHF.

V gene TRBV18 combines with J gene TRBJ1-2, with a weak D call TRBD1 (5 bases). The ends were cut back, 3 bases at V and 3 bases at J, with 11 bases in the middle. The germline V gene encodes CDR1 KGHSH and CDR2 LQKENI. This CDR3 has 14 amino acids. DNA for the CDR3: TGTGCCAGCTCACCCCGGGACGACGACTATGGCTACACCTTC. Amino acid sequence: CASSPRDDDYGYTF.

Points on this clone: The sample contains more than one DNA sequence encoding this CDR3. The chain uses TRBV29-1 and TRBJ1-1, with no clear D. CDR1 and CDR2 from the germline V gene are SQVTM and ANQGSEA. This CDR3 has 13 amino acids. V was clipped by 4 bases and J by 0 bases, with 9 bases between them. As DNA, the CDR3 is TGCAGCGTTGCCGGCAGAATGAACACTGAAGCTTTCTTT. Translated, it gives CSVAGRMNTEAFF.